These 2 T cell receptor beta chains originate from one sample sequenced in a study of blood T cell repertoires in COVID-19. TCRdb keeps only in-frame clones here, not all; method: immunoSEQ multiplex PCR. In the table there are about 160,000 clones, 92% of which are singletons. Sequences were obtained from peripheral blood. These receptors originate from a man aged 25 to 40 with COVID-19, enrolled during active disease.

The chain employs TRBV5-4 and TRBJ2-2, with 8 bases that match TRBD1. Germline trimming cut 5 bases from V and 7 bases from J; bases unmatched to any gene: 7. The CDR3 length is 14 residues. CDR1 SGHNT and CDR2 YYREEE come from the germline V gene (reference sequence). The CDR3 here is CASSPDRARGELFF. Here the CDR3 DNA reads TGTGCCAGCAGTCCGGACAGGGCTCGCGGGGAGCTGTTTTTT.

The count of this clone is one. The chain couples TRBV7-2 to TRBJ2-6; possibly TRBD2 for D (6 bases). The CDR3 contains 17 residues. Germline CDR1 and CDR2: SGHTA and FQGNSA. Trimming took off 5 bases at V and 0 bases at J, with 14 bases between the two ends. CDR3: CASSLVGGGSGANVLTF. The CDR3 DNA reads TGTGCCAGCAGCCTCGTTGGGGGAGGCTCTGGGGCCAACGTCCTGACTTTC.